The following is a T cell receptor (beta chain) sequence with its context. There is no known antigen for this receptor. No base-level quality is on record; no much larger clone is a single base apart. The sample comes from a study of cytomegalovirus exposure and HLA in healthy donors (dated by TCRdb to about 2017). For the study in its entirety: An earlier analysis of under 600 of the donors reported more than 250 Gb of sequence data and around 120 million unique TCR beta sequences from about 200 million T cells. An early release that covered about 640 HLA-typed donors contained 250 to 350 gigabases of sequencing data and about 84 million unique TCR sequences. Of the roughly 400 genotyped donors, roughly 80% fell in the genetic ancestry cluster associated with self-reported Caucasian donors. The study was designed to test whether signatures of past pathogen exposure could be identified by cataloging public T cell receptors. The study used immunosequencing to profile the T cell repertoires of around 600 subjects and linked those repertoires to cytomegalovirus serostatus. Besides the first cohort of under 700 subjects, a separate validation cohort made up of roughly 120 different subjects was used. To predict cytomegalovirus infection status, the study combined high-throughput TCR immunosequencing, statistical association of individual TCRs with disease status, and machine learning. To study patterns of TCR occurrence, a later analysis re-analyzed previously published TCR beta repertoires from around 700 donors and added high-resolution HLA genotyping. The later analysis used no new phenotypic data to find candidate immune exposures, relying instead on TCR beta sequences and their occurrence across donors. In an earlier analysis of roughly 580 of the donors, high-throughput TCR beta sequencing was used to judge whether each TCR beta V gene segment behaved as functional or pseudogenic. Donor age, sex, ethnicity and CMV serostatus were compiled alongside the repertoire data. A later genetic analysis used genome-wide SNP genotypes for about three fifths of the roughly 700 donors, treating that subset as a discovery cohort. All discovery cohort repertoires had been generated on a single sequencing platform. Class I and class II HLA loci were covered by the typing at four-digit resolution. The number of typed donors differed by locus: about 620-640 for A, B, C, DRB1 and DQB1; 522 for DQA1; approximately 610 for DPA1; and 400 to 480 for DPB1. Because of strong linkage in the cohort, roughly 5 DR-DQ haplotypes were treated as single units for association and clustering. Among 398 genotyped donors of the cohort, an average of approximately 240,000 unique TCR beta nucleotide sequences were sequenced per donor, about a sixth of them non-productive. Results the study describes overall, beyond this receptor: HLA typing was unavailable for some donors at each locus, so association tests used only the typed subset. According to a later analysis, parvovirus B19, influenza, CMV and Epstein-Barr virus appeared linked to several top co-occurrence clusters. For the cohort, immune exposure information was limited to CMV serostatus. A group of highly shared sequence variants was considered likely to be a technical artifact of the sequencing pipeline. A further reported finding was that TCR beta sequences accurately predicted the HLA-A and HLA-B alleles for most subjects in the first cohort. Most TCR sequences were observed very rarely across donors, whereas some public TCRs were present in many individuals. A later analysis found that most CMV-associated TCR beta chains appeared HLA-restricted, with HLA associations seemingly driven largely by CMV exposure. Some IMGT-functional V segments, including TRBV6-2 and TRBV6-3, could not be told apart with the 87-base-pair reads, so those segments were excluded. At a false discovery rate of 0.05, a later analysis linked some 18,000 TCR beta sequences to specific HLA alleles. Linkage disequilibrium might explain the correlated functional status among segregating V segments, but an unknown experimental factor could not be ruled out. When HLA alleles, especially DR and DQ, strongly co-occurred, attributing TCR associations to individual alleles was difficult. The authors suggested that the approach could potentially be extended to other disease states and immunological phenotypes. In this cohort, only TCR beta chains were sequenced, and detectable features were limited by the absence of alpha or paired-chain data. A few of the identified cytomegalovirus-associated TCR beta chains were confirmed in vitro to be specific for cytomegalovirus antigens. In a later analysis, the rate of TCR association differed among HLA loci, with DRB1 alleles having the most associated TCRs and HLA-C alleles having the fewest. A later analysis found that HLA-associated TCR beta chains were more clonally expanded and had lower generation probabilities than equally common non-associated chains. A total of 150 or so TCR beta chains were listed by the study as associated with cytomegalovirus. The earlier analysis of approximately 560 of the donors excluded over 15 rarely observed V segments, including chromosome 9 orphons, because counts were too low. In an earlier analysis of some 540 of the donors, most TCR beta V segments appeared in productive rearrangements about 87% or about 30% of the time, broadly matching IMGT annotations. V-gene and J-gene trimming of TCR beta chains was associated with a missense DCLRE1C variant in a later genetic analysis, and the association was replicated in an independent cohort. In a later genetic analysis, fewer N-insertions in productive TCRs were reported among donors in an Asian-associated ancestry cluster than the roughly 700-donor mean. The classifier was reported to diagnose cytomegalovirus status with high specificity and sensitivity in both the original and validation cohorts. Sequencing depth was assumed to be roughly uniform across donors in the presence/absence analyses, though that assumption may not hold.

Library preparation used the immunoSEQ multiplex PCR assay. A mixture of 60 forward primers for TCR Vbeta segments and 13 reverse primers for TCR Jbeta segments was used in the multiplex PCR. A multiplex PCR assay on genomic DNA amplified the CDR3 region of rearranged TCR beta genes. The Illumina HiSeq System was used to sequence the amplified TCR beta libraries as 87-base-pair reads. Concerning the study's data processing: Across the 500 to 700 repertoires, a later analysis counted tens of millions of unique TCR beta chains, roughly 11 million of which were shared by at least two donors. Raw reads were error-corrected and collapsed into unique sequences with a nearest-neighbor algorithm that merged closely related sequences to remove PCR and sequencing errors. V, D and J gene segments were assigned by aligning CDR3 sequences to IMGT reference sequences. For a sequence to be retained, at least a six-nucleotide match to both a V gene segment and a J gene segment was required. Rearrangements were called productive when the CDR3 lacked stop codons and stayed in frame with V and J; all others were non-productive. Following IMGT convention, CDR3 was defined as the stretch from the second conserved V-encoded cysteine to the conserved J-encoded phenylalanine. In an earlier analysis of some 550 of the donors, sequences lacking an unambiguous match to a single V gene segment were excluded. An earlier analysis of about 590 of the donors classified V segments as functional when productive rearrangements were above 56.7% and as segregating when the standard deviation between donors was above 5%. To diagnose cytomegalovirus status from the catalog of TCR beta chain sequences, a statistical classification framework was built. In a later analysis, TCR nucleotide sequences were compared against IMGT/GENE-DB human TR gene sequences so that V and J genes could be assigned. A later analysis assigned CDR3 sequences and most-parsimonious VDJ recombination scenarios with the TCRdist pipeline. In a later analysis, each TCR beta chain was defined by its CDR3 amino acid sequence together with its V-gene family, and reads without a unique V-gene family were excluded. To address suspected cross-contamination and a sequencing artifact, a later analysis removed around 600 highly shared, low-generation-probability nucleotide sequences. A later analysis calculated a clonal expansion index for each public chain from normalized within-repertoire ranks of inferred template counts. Generation probabilities in a later analysis came from a VDJ recombination model fitted to out-of-frame rearrangements, and those results were checked against IGoR. Hypergeometric tests were used in a later analysis to score TCR-TCR, TCR-HLA and TCR-CMV co-occurrence, with a repertoire-size bias correction applied to the TCR pairs. In a later analysis, false discovery rates were estimated by permuting HLA or CMV assignments 20 times. In a later analysis, co-occurring TCRs were grouped using DBSCAN, and TCRdist sequence similarity was added for clustering within HLA-allele-positive subsets. Co-occurrence clustering excluded repertoires with fewer than 30,000 or more than 120,000 public chains, plus five with anomalous nucleotide sharing. The clones in this table, taken by TCRdb from immuneACCESS, are in-frame only. Not every clone is retained; where verified, under half of the shortfall comes from an unresolved V gene, and the cause of the rest is unknown. The DNA gave D and trimming, while V, J and clone size come from that table. The sample table contains around 140,000 clones; only one count was recorded for more than 75% of them. Around 2.5% of the sample lies in the top ten.

The CDR3, cysteine through phenylalanine, is 15 amino acids long. Left in the record is the CDR3 DNA by itself, 45 bases read in frame from the first base. Ends trimmed: V by 1 base, J by 4 bases; bases unmatched to a gene: 6. The germline V gene encodes CDR1 SGHKS and CDR2 YYEKEE (reference sequence). In total, approximately 700 healthy bone marrow donors made up the cohort. Cohort members were all nominally healthy when sampled, although unrecorded immune exposures were likely present. The donor was CMV seronegative and was included in the group of a few hundred seronegative cohort members. A peripheral blood sample was collected from each donor, and TCR beta sequencing was performed on peripheral blood mononuclear cells. The Qiagen DNeasy Blood Extraction Kit was used to extract genomic DNA from the blood cell samples.

The V and J segments used are TRBV5-5 and TRBJ2-7, with 9 middle bases fitting TRBD1. The receptor was isolated from a man between 50 and 59 years old in good health and CMV-seronegative. Sequences were obtained from PBMCs. The CDR3 amino acid sequence is: CASSLLGTGPYEQYF. The DNA reads TGTGCCAGCAGCTTGCTAGGGACAGGGCCTTACGAGCAGTACTTC.